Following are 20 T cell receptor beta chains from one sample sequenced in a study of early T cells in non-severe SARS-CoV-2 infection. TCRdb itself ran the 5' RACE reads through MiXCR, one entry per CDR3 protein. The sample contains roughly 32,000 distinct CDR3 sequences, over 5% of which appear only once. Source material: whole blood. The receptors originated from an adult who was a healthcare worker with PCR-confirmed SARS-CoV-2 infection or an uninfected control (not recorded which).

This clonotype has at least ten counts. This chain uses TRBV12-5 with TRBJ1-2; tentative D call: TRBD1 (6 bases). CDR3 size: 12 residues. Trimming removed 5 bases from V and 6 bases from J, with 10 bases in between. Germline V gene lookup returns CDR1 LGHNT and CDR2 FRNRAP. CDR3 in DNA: TGTGCTAGTGGTCTTCCAGGGGATGGCTACACCTTC. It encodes CASGLPGDGYTF. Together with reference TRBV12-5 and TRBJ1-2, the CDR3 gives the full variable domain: DARVTQTPRHKVTEMGQEVTMRCQPILGHNTVFWYRQTMMQGLELLAYFRNRAPLDDSGMPKDRFSAEMPDATLATLKIQPSEPRDSAVYFCASGLPGDGYTFGSGTRLTVV.

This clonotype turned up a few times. CDR3 sequence: CASSDLYEQYF. The CDR3 DNA is TGTGCCAGCAGTGACCTTTACGAGCAGTACTTC. The chain has TRBV12-3 or TRBV12-4 and TRBJ2-7; no firm D call. Deletions cut 5 bases from V and 4 bases from J, with 6 bases between. This CDR3 contains 11 residues.

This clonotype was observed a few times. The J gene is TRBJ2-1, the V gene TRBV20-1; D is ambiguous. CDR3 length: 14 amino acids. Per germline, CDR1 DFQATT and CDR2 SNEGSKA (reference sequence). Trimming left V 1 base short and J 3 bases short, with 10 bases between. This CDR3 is CSARVPHDYNEQFF. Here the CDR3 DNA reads TGCAGTGCTAGAGTGCCACATGACTACAATGAGCAGTTCTTC.

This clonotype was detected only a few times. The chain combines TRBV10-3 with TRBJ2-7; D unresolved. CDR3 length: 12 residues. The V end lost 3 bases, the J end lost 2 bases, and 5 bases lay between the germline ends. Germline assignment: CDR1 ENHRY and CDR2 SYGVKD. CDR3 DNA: TGTGCCATCAGTGAAGGGACCTACGAGCAGTACTTC. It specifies CAISEGTYEQYF.

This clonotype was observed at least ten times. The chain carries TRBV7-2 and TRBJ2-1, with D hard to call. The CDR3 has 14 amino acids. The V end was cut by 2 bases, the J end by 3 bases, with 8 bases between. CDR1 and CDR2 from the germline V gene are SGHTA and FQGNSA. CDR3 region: CASSLPGFYNEQFF. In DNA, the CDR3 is TGTGCCAGCAGCTTACCAGGCTTCTACAATGAGCAGTTCTTC.

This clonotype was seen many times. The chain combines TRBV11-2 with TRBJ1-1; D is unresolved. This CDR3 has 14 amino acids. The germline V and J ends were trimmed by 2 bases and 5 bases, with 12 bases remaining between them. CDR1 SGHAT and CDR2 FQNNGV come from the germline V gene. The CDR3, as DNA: TGTGCCAGCAGCTTACTTCGGGAAAGGACTGAAGCTTTCTTT. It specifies CASSLLRERTEAFF.

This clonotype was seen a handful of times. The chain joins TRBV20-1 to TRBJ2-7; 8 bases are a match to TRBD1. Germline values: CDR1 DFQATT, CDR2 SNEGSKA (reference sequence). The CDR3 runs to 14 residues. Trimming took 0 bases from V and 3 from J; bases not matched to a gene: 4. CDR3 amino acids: CSARDPGGLYEQYF. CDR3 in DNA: TGCAGTGCTAGAGATCCAGGGGGCCTCTACGAGCAGTACTTC.

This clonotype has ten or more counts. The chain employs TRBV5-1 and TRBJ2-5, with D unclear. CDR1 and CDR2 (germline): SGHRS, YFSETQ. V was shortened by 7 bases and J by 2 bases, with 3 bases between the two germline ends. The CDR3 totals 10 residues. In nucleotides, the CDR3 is TGCGCCAGCGGTCAAGAGACCCAGTACTTC. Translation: CASGQETQYF.

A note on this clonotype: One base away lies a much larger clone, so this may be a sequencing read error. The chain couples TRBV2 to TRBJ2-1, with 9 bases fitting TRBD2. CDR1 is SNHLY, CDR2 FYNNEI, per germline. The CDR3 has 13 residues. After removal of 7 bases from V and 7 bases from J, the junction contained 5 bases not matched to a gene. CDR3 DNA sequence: TGTGCCAGCAAGGGACTAGCATCGAATGAGCAGTTCTTC. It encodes CASKGLASNEQFF. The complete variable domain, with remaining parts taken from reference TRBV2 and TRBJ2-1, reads EPEVTQTPSHQVTQMGQEVILRCVPISNHLYFYWYRQILGQKVEFLVSFYNNEISEKSEIFDDQFSVERPDGSNFTLKIRSTKLEDSAMYFCASKGLASNEQFFGPGTRLTVL.

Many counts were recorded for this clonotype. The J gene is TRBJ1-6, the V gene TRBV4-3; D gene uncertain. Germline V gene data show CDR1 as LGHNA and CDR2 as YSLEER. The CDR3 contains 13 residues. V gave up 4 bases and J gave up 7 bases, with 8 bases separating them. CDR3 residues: CASSRLQNSPLHF. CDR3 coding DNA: TGCGCCAGCAGCCGGTTACAAAATTCACCCCTCCACTTT.

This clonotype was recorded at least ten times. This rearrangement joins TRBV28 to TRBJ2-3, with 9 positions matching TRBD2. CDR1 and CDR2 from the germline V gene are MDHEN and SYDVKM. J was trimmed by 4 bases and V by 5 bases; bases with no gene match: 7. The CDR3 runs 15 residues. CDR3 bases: TGTGCCAGCAGTCATGGGACTAGCAGGTCAGATACGCAGTATTTT. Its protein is CASSHGTSRSDTQYF.

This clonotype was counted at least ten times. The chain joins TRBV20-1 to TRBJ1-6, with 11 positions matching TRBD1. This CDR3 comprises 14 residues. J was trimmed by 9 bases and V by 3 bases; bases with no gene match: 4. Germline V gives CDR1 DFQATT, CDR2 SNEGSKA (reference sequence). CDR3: CSARAGTGGSPLHF. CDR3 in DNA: TGCAGTGCTAGGGCGGGGACAGGGGGTTCACCCCTCCACTTT.

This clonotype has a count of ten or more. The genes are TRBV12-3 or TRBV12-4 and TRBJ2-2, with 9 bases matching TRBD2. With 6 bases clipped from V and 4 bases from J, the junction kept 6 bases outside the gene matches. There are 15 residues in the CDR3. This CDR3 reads CASSLAGLSTGELFF. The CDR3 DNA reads TGTGCCAGCAGCCTAGCGGGGCTATCCACCGGGGAGCTGTTTTTT.

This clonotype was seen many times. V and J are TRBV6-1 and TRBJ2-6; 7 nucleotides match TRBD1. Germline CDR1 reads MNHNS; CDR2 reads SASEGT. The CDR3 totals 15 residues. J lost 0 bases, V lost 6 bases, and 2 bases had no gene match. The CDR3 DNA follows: TGTGCCAGCAGGGGACAGTCCTCTGGGGCCAACGTCCTGACTTTC. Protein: CASRGQSSGANVLTF.

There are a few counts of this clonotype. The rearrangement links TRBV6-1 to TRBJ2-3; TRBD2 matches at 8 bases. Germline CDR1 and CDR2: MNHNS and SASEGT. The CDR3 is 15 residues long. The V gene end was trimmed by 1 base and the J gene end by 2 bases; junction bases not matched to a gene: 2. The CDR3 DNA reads TGTGCCAGCAGTGAAGTTAGCGGGGACACAGATACGCAGTATTTT. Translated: CASSEVSGDTDTQYF.

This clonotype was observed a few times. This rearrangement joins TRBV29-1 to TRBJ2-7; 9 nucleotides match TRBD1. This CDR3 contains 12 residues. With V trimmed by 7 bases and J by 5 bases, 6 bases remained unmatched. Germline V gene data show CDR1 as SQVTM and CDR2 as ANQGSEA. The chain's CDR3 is CSAHRGQDEQYF. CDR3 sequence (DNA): TGCAGCGCTCACAGGGGGCAGGACGAGCAGTACTTC.

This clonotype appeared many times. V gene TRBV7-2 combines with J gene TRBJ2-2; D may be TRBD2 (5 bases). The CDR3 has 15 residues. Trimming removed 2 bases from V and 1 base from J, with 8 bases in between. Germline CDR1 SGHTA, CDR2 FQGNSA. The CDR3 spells CASSLRTLNTGELFF. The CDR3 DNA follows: TGTGCCAGCAGCTTAAGGACTCTGAACACCGGGGAGCTGTTTTTT.

The CDR3 spells CASSQAGLAGESTDTQYF. CDR3 coding DNA: TGTGCCAGCAGCCAAGCGGGACTAGCGGGGGAGAGCACAGATACGCAGTATTTT. This rearrangement joins TRBV4-2 to TRBJ2-3, with 14 bases identical to TRBD2. Trimming at V came to 1 base and at J to 0 bases, leaving 3 bases not matched to a gene. CDR1 LGHNA and CDR2 YNFKEQ come from the germline V gene. The CDR3 runs to 18 residues.

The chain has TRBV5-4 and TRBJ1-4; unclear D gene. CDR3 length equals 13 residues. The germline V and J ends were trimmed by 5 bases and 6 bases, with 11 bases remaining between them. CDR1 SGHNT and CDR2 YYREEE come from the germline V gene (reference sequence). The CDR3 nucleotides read TGTGCCAGCAGGACGTTTGGAGATGAAAAACTGTTTTTT. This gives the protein CASRTFGDEKLFF. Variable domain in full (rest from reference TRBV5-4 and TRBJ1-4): ETGVTQSPTHLIKTRGQQVTLRCSSQSGHNTVSWYQQALGQGPQFIFQYYREEENGRGNFPPRFSGLQFPNYSSELNVNALELDDSALYLCASRTFGDEKLFFGSGTQLSVL.

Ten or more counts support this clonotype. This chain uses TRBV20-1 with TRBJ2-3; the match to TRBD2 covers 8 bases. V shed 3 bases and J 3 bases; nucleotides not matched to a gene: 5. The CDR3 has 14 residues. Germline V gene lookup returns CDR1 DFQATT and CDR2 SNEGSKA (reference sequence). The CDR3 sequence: CSASGGGLTDTQYF. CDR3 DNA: TGCAGTGCTAGCGGCGGGGGGCTGACAGATACGCAGTATTTT.